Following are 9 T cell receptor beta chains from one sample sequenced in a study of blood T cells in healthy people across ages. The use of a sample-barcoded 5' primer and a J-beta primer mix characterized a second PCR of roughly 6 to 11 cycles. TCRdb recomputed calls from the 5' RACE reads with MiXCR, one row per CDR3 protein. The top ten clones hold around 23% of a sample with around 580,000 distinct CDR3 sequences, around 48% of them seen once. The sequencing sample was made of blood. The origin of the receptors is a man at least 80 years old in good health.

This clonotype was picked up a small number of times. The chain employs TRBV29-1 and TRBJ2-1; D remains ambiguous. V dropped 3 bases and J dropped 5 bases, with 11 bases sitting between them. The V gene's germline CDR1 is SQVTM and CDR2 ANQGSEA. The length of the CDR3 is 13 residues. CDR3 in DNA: TGCAGCGTTGAGACCGGCCAGAACAATGAGCAGTTCTTC. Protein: CSVETGQNNEQFF.

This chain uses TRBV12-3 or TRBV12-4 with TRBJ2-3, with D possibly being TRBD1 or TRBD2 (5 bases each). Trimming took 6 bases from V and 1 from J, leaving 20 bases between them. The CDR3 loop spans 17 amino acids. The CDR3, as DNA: TGTGCCAGCAGCCAGTGGGTAATGGGGGATGGCACAGATACGCAGTATTTT. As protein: CASSQWVMGDGTDTQYF.

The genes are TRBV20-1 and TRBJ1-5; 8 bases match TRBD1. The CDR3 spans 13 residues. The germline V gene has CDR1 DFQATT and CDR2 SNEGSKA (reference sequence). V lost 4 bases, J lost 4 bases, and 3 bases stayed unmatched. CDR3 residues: CSAIGDRNQPQHF. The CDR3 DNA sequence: TGCAGTGCTATAGGGGACAGGAATCAGCCCCAGCATTTT.

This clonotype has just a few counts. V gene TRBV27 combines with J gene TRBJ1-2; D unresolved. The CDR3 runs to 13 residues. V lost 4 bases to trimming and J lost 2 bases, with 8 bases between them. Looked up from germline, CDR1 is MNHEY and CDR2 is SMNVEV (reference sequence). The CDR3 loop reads CASSSTRNYGYTF. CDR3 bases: TGTGCCAGCAGTTCGACACGCAACTATGGCTACACCTTC.

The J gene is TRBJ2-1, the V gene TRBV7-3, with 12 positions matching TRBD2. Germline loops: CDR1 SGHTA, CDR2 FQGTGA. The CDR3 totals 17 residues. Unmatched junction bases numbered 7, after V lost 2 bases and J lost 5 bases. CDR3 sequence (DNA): TGTGCCAGCAGCTTAGGGGGGCTAGCGGGGGGGCACAATGAGCAGTTCTTC. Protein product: CASSLGGLAGGHNEQFF.

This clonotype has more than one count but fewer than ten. CDR3 nucleotides: TGTGCCACCCGGGGACAGGGTGAGACCCAGTACTTC. Encoded protein: CATRGQGETQYF. This chain links TRBV10-3 with TRBJ2-5; 9 bases align to TRBD1. The CDR3 covers 12 residues. Germline V CDR1 and CDR2: ENHRY, SYGVKD. V lost 10 bases to trimming and J lost 5 bases; unmatched junction nucleotides: 5.

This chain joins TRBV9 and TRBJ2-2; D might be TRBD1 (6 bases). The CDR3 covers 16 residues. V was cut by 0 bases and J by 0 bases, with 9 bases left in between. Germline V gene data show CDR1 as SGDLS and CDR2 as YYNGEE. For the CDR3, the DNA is TGTGCCAGCAGCGTAGTAGGGACATCGAACACCGGGGAGCTGTTTTTT. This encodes CASSVVGTSNTGELFF.

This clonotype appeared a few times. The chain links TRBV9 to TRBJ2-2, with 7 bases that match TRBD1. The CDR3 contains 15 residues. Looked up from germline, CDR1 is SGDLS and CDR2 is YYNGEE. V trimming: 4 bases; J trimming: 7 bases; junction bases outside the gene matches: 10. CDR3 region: CASSIRDRRYGELFF. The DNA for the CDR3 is TGTGCCAGCAGCATCCGGGACAGAAGATACGGGGAGCTGTTTTTT.

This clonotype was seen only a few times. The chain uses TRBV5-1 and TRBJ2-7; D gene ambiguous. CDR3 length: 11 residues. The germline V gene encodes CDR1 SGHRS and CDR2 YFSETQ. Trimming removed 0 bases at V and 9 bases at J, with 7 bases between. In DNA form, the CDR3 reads TGCGCCAGCAGCTTGGGTCCGTGGCAGTACTTC. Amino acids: CASSLGPWQYF.